This T cell receptor (beta chain) was captured in a study of blood T cell repertoires in COVID-19. Study overall: T cells, B-cell-depleted T cells, or PBMCs supplied cDNA or gDNA.

With 3 bases removed from V and 8 bases from J, the gap between germline ends came to 10 bases. The CDR3 is 12 residues long. Per germline, CDR1 LGHDT and CDR2 YNNKEL (reference sequence). Original processing methods: Reference gene primer amplification gave estimated nucleated cell counts. The assay was immunoSEQ multiplex PCR, and TCRdb's table has in-frame clones only and misses some. V, J and clone size reflect that table, while D and trimming were determined from the DNA. The sample yields fewer than 100,000 clones, 75% to 85% seen once. This TCR was sampled from a human donor in a cohort sampled during active COVID-19. J is TRBJ1-2 and V is TRBV3-1 (or the pseudogene TRBV3-2), with D hard to call. The sample consisted of peripheral blood. The CDR3 sequence is CASSHEQRGYTF. The CDR3 bases are TGTGCCAGCAGCCATGAGCAGAGGGGCTACACCTTC.